The clone carrying this T cell receptor (beta chain) was recorded a few times. The antigen remains unidentified. Sequencing was performed with immunoSEQ multiplex PCR; in TCRdb, only in-frame clones are kept and a portion is missing. The sample has 46,000 or so clones; around 80% are singletons. The sample belongs to a study of memory CD4+ T cells and cytomegalovirus serostatus. About the research overall: Healthy Belgian adult donors included fewer than 10 CMV-positive and some 24 CMV-negative people.

The sort gate was single viable CD3+CD4+CD8-CD45RO+ cells for memory CD4+ T cells. Whole-study results and caveats: Of 150 to 200 reported CMV TCRbeta sequences, roughly 70 were found in memory CD4+ repertoires. The CMV-associated TCR signature appears largely within the CD4+ memory repertoire.

V was shortened by 5 bases and J by 13 bases, with 19 bases between the two germline ends. This CDR3 comprises 14 residues. Germline V gives CDR1 SGHRS, CDR2 YFSETQ. The sequencing sample was made of memory CD4+ T cells from blood. The receptor's source is an adult in good health and CMV-seronegative. The chain employs TRBV5-1 and TRBJ1-6; D gene unclear. Here the CDR3 DNA reads TGCGCCAGCAGAGTCCGACTGACGGGAGAGCCCCTCCACTTT. It yields the protein CASRVRLTGEPLHF.